Shown below are 26 T cell receptor beta chains from a single sample sequenced in a study of Ad26.COV2.S vaccination and SARS-CoV-2 variants. As for treatment: around 19 received Ad26.COV2.S at low or high dose, single or two shots; 5 received placebo; per-sample allocation not given. Sampling took place 63 days after the first vaccine or placebo injection. Data came from immunoSEQ multiplex PCR; TCRdb stores just in-frame clones and leaves some out. The table shows hundreds of thousands of clones, with less than 90% occurring only once. Source: peripheral blood, taken in a trial of Ad26.COV2.S vaccine versus placebo. The source of these receptors is a person aged 18-65 years who received the Ad26.COV2.S COVID-19 vaccine or a placebo.

The rearrangement links TRBV2 to TRBJ2-7, with 9 bases lining up with TRBD1. CDR1 and CDR2 from the germline V gene are SNHLY and FYNNEI. The CDR3 covers 16 residues. Trimming removed 4 bases from V and 9 bases from J; junction bases left unmatched: 16. The CDR3, as DNA: TGTGCCAGCAGTGCACGGGGGACAGGGTCGGGGTCAGGGCAGTACTTC. Its translation: CASSARGTGSGSGQYF.

This clone came up a few times. V and J are TRBV4-3 and TRBJ1-2, with D uncertain. The CDR3 covers 12 residues. The germline V gene encodes CDR1 LGHNA and CDR2 YSLEER. Trimming cost V 0 bases and J 8 bases, with 7 bases left between them. As DNA, the CDR3 is TGCGCCAGCAGCCAAGATGGCCGCGGCTACACCTTC. Its translation: CASSQDGRGYTF.

This chain links TRBV27 with TRBJ2-7; D not resolved. CDR1 and CDR2 from the germline V gene are MNHEY and SMNVEV (reference sequence). Trimming took off 4 bases at V and 5 bases at J, with 9 bases between the two ends. The CDR3 runs to 12 residues. The DNA of the CDR3 is TGTGCCAGCAGTTCCCTGACCCACGAGCAGTACTTC. Translation: CASSSLTHEQYF.

The chain has TRBV7-3 and TRBJ1-1, with 8 bases identical to TRBD1. The CDR3 extends over 13 amino acids. V dropped 8 bases and J dropped 6; count of bases not matched to a gene: 8. The germline gives CDR1 SGHTA, CDR2 FQGTGA. CDR3 sequence reads: CASGSDRDAEAFF. CDR3 sequence (DNA): TGTGCCAGCGGGTCGGACAGGGACGCTGAAGCTTTCTTT.

The CDR3 DNA reads TGTGCCAGCAGCTACCTCAGCGGGGCTACTAGCACAGATACGCAGTATTTT. Amino acids: CASSYLSGATSTDTQYF. The chain carries TRBV5-5 and TRBJ2-3; 7 bases agree with TRBD2. The CDR3 covers 17 residues. Trimming removed 3 bases from V and 0 bases from J; junction bases left unmatched: 10. From germline, CDR1 is SGHKS and CDR2 YYEKEE (reference sequence).

V is TRBV7-2 and J is TRBJ1-1; perhaps TRBD1 as D (5 bases). Germline loops: CDR1 SGHTA, CDR2 FQGNSA. The CDR3 sequence is 14 residues long. V was shortened by 1 base and J by 3 bases, with 9 bases between the two germline ends. The chain's CDR3 is CASSLGGVDTEAFF. The CDR3 nucleotides are TGTGCCAGCAGCTTAGGGGGGGTTGACACTGAAGCTTTCTTT.

This chain connects TRBV11-3 to TRBJ1-6; the D gene is possibly TRBD1 (5 bases). V dropped 5 bases and J dropped 6 bases, with 11 bases sitting between them. The CDR3 is 14 amino acids. CDR1 and CDR2 from the germline V gene are SGHNT and YENEEA. The CDR3 DNA reads TGTGCCAGCAGCCGGGACGGATTTAATTCACCCCTCCACTTT. Its translation is CASSRDGFNSPLHF.

The gene calls are TRBV19 and TRBJ1-5, with 8 nucleotides matching TRBD1. The CDR3 is 16 amino acids. Germline CDR1 LNHDA, CDR2 SQIVND (reference sequence). Trimming took 4 bases from V and 2 from J; bases not matched to a gene: 7. This CDR3 reads CASSTGGARGNQPQHF. DNA for the CDR3: TGTGCCAGTAGTACAGGGGGCGCGCGAGGCAATCAGCCCCAGCATTTT.

This clone was seen only a few times. This chain links TRBV2 with TRBJ1-5; no reliable D call. The CDR3 consists of 14 residues. Trimming cost V 6 bases and J 0 bases, with 9 bases left between them. Looked up from germline, CDR1 is SNHLY and CDR2 is FYNNEI. The CDR3 sequence: CASSEVYSNQPQHF. The CDR3 bases are TGTGCCAGCAGCGAGGTATATAGCAATCAGCCCCAGCATTTT.

The chain couples TRBV7-9 to TRBJ1-1, with D tentatively TRBD1 (5 bases). The CDR3 is 18 amino acids. CDR1 and CDR2 (germline): SEHNR, FQNEAQ (reference sequence). Deletions cut 2 bases from V and 7 bases from J, with 26 bases between. The CDR3: CASSLFSRVQIGTGEAFF. The CDR3 bases are TGTGCCAGCAGCTTATTTTCTCGGGTTCAGATAGGAACAGGTGAAGCTTTCTTT.

The chain employs TRBV6-2 or TRBV6-3 and TRBJ2-7; D gene unclear. The V and J ends lost 5 bases and 3 bases respectively, with 20 bases between them. CDR1 is MNHEY, CDR2 SVGEGT, per germline. This CDR3 region has 16 residues. In nucleotides, the CDR3 is TGTGCCAGCAGTCCCAACACCGCCGACACCTACTACGAGCAGTACTTC. It encodes CASSPNTADTYYEQYF.

The rearrangement links TRBV30 to TRBJ2-7; a weak D match, TRBD2 (6 bases). V was pared by 1 base and J by 9 bases, with 16 bases between. In germline, CDR1 is GTSNPN, CDR2 SVGIG (reference sequence). The CDR3 length is 13 residues. The CDR3 nucleotides read TGTGCCTGGAGTGCAGCGGGCCCTCTCGGGCAGTACTTC. This sequence encodes CAWSAAGPLGQYF.

The genes are TRBV6-5 and TRBJ2-1; no definite D call. With 0 bases removed from V and 7 bases from J, the gap between germline ends came to 7 bases. From germline, CDR1 is MNHEY and CDR2 SVGAGI. The CDR3 runs to 13 residues. CDR3 loop: CASSYSRENEQFF. CDR3 nucleotide sequence: TGTGCCAGCAGTTACTCCCGAGAGAATGAGCAGTTCTTC.

The chain joins TRBV28 to TRBJ1-4; a possible D gene is TRBD1 (6 bases). V was shortened by 0 bases and J by 1 base, with 9 bases between the two germline ends. The CDR3 has 16 amino acids. Looked up from germline, CDR1 is MDHEN and CDR2 is SYDVKM. In DNA, the CDR3 is TGTGCCAGCAGTTTATGGGGGGCGTTAACTAATGAAAAACTGTTTTTT. Protein: CASSLWGALTNEKLFF.

V gene TRBV29-1 combines with J gene TRBJ1-4, with 7 bases lining up with TRBD1. Germline CDR1 SQVTM, CDR2 ANQGSEA. The trim removed 6 bases at V and 8 bases at J, leaving 9 bases unmatched. CDR3 size: 13 residues. CDR3 in DNA: TGCAGCGTACGGGACAGAGCGGGGGAAAAACTGTTTTTT. The encoded protein is CSVRDRAGEKLFF.

V usage is TRBV28 and J usage is TRBJ1-4; no definite D call. The CDR3 is 15 residues long. Germline values: CDR1 MDHEN, CDR2 SYDVKM. Between the trimmed V and J ends, which lost 7 bases and 10 bases, there was a span of 22 bases. In nucleotides, the CDR3 is TGTGCCAGCACTCCCCTTACTGGGCAGCCACGAAAACTGTTTTTT. Amino acid sequence: CASTPLTGQPRKLFF.

The chain recombines TRBV20-1 with TRBJ2-1; no reliable D call. Germline lookup yields CDR1 DFQATT and CDR2 SNEGSKA (reference sequence). Between the trimmed V and J ends, which lost 1 base and 6 bases, there was a span of 4 bases. This CDR3 has 11 amino acids. In DNA, the CDR3 is TGCAGTGCTAGAGGCCTCAATGAGCAGTTCTTC. This gives the protein CSARGLNEQFF.

To note about this clone: This specimen includes other DNA sequences encoding the same CDR3. Written as DNA, the CDR3 is TGTGCCAGCAGCCCTCAGGGAAACTATGGCTACACCTTC. The encoded protein is CASSPQGNYGYTF. This sequence joins TRBV6-2 or TRBV6-3 and TRBJ1-2; tentatively, D is TRBD1 (5 bases). Trimming stripped 6 bases from V and 2 bases from J, with 10 bases between. CDR3 length equals 13 residues. CDR1 is MNHEY, CDR2 SVGEGT, per germline.

This chain links TRBV9 with TRBJ2-5, with 7 nucleotides matching TRBD2. The CDR3 extends over 17 amino acids. Germline V CDR1 and CDR2: SGDLS, YYNGEE. The J segment lost 2 bases and the V segment lost 0 bases, leaving 10 bases of the junction unmatched. As DNA, the CDR3 is TGTGCCAGCAGCGTAGGGGTTAGCGGGTGGGGACAAGAGACCCAGTACTTC. Encoded protein: CASSVGVSGWGQETQYF.

The rearrangement joins TRBV28 to TRBJ1-6; no reliable D call. V was shortened by 1 base and J by 7 bases, with 5 bases between the two germline ends. Germline CDR1 is MDHEN and CDR2 is SYDVKM. The CDR3 runs 13 residues. The DNA of the CDR3 is TGTGCCAGCAGTTTATCGGGCAATTCACCCCTCCACTTT. Protein product: CASSLSGNSPLHF. Filled out from reference TRBV28 and TRBJ1-6, the complete variable domain reads DVKVTQSSRYLVKRTGEKVFLECVQDMDHENMFWYRQDPGLGLRLIYFSYDVKMKEKGDIPEGYSVSREKKERFSLILESASTNQTSMYLCASSLSGNSPLHFGNGTRLTVT.

The chain couples TRBV12-3 or TRBV12-4 to TRBJ2-3, with no clear D. The CDR3 covers 13 residues. V lost 1 base, J lost 4 bases, and 6 bases lay in between. The DNA of the CDR3 is TGTGCCAGCAGTTTAGACCGAGCAGATACGCAGTATTTT. Its protein product is CASSLDRADTQYF.

This chain connects TRBV6-4 to TRBJ1-6; TRBD1 matches at 7 bases. V lost 2 bases, J lost 9 bases, and 1 base stayed unmatched. Germline V gene sequence: CDR1 MRHNA, CDR2 SNTAGT. This CDR3 spans 13 amino acids. The CDR3 nucleotides are TGTGCCAGCAGTGACAGACAGGGTTCACCCCTCCACTTT. Translation: CASSDRQGSPLHF.

The chain recombines TRBV5-6 with TRBJ2-7, with TRBD2 matching over 9 bases. V shed 1 base and J 1 base; nucleotides not matched to a gene: 6. CDR3 length: 16 residues. CDR1 is SGHDT, CDR2 YYEEEE, per germline. The DNA for the CDR3 is TGTGCCAGCAGCTTGCTGCGGGGGGGGCAGTCCTACGAGCAGTACTTC. This encodes CASSLLRGGQSYEQYF.

The gene calls are TRBV11-2 and TRBJ1-2; D may be TRBD1 (5 bases). The CDR3 spans 15 residues. Per the germline V gene, CDR1 is SGHAT and CDR2 is FQNNGV. Deletions cut 4 bases from V and 4 bases from J, with 16 bases between. CDR3 residues: CASSSAGTLSYGYTF. In DNA, the CDR3 is TGTGCCAGCAGCTCGGCCGGGACCCTAAGCTATGGCTACACCTTC.

J is TRBJ1-4 and V is TRBV28; D perhaps matches TRBD1 (5 bases). Trimming stripped 10 bases from V and 3 bases from J, with 15 bases between. The CDR3 runs 14 residues. Germline V gene sequence: CDR1 MDHEN, CDR2 SYDVKM. The chain's CDR3 is CAIKTGGANEKLFF. In DNA, the CDR3 is TGTGCCATCAAAACGGGGGGGGCTAATGAAAAACTGTTTTTT.

This clone was observed a few times. The CDR3 loop is CASSSGVNYGYTF. The CDR3 bases are TGTGCCAGCAGTTCAGGGGTTAACTATGGCTACACCTTC. The chain links TRBV12-3 or TRBV12-4 to TRBJ1-2; the D gene is possibly TRBD1 (6 bases). V was clipped by 4 bases and J by 1 base, with 7 bases between them. This CDR3 has 13 residues.